A single sample is the source of the 24 T cell receptor beta chains below, sequenced in a study of glioma-infiltrating T cells after dendritic cell vaccination. The repertoire was sequenced with immunoSEQ multiplex PCR; TCRdb's copy has only in-frame clones and lacks some. The sample carries tens of thousands of clones, over 65% recorded once. Material: blood, obtained before dendritic cell vaccination. All receptors come from a human donor with glioblastoma.

The chain employs TRBV5-4 and TRBJ1-1; D unresolved. The germline V gene encodes CDR1 SGHNT and CDR2 YYREEE (reference sequence). V lost 4 bases to trimming and J lost 7 bases, with 14 bases between them. The CDR3 has 13 residues. The CDR3 protein is CASSPLAGVEAFF. The DNA for the CDR3 is TGTGCCAGCAGCCCCCTGGCGGGTGTTGAAGCTTTCTTT.

The rearrangement joins TRBV5-6 to TRBJ1-1; 9 bases are a match to TRBD1. CDR1 and CDR2 from the germline V gene are SGHDT and YYEEEE. V lost 2 bases and J lost 1; bases outside the gene matches: 6. The CDR3 consists of 16 residues. This CDR3 reads CASSFVGQGKNTEAFF. Written as DNA, the CDR3 is TGTGCCAGCAGCTTCGTTGGACAGGGGAAGAACACTGAAGCTTTCTTT. The full variable domain, with the rest looked up from reference TRBV5-6 and TRBJ1-1, is DAGVTQSPTHLIKTRGQQVTLRCSPKSGHDTVSWYQQALGQGPQFIFQYYEEEERQRGNFPDRFSGHQFPNYSSELNVNALLLGDSALYLCASSFVGQGKNTEAFFGQGTRLTVV.

The gene calls are TRBV29-1 and TRBJ2-5, with 8 positions matching TRBD2. J gave up 5 bases and V 7 bases, and 12 bases lay outside the gene matches. This CDR3 is 14 amino acids long. Germline V lookup: CDR1 SQVTM, CDR2 ANQGSEA. CDR3 bases: TGCAGCGGGTACACCGGGACTAGGGGTGAGACCCAGTACTTC. The encoded protein is CSGYTGTRGETQYF. Using reference TRBV29-1 and TRBJ2-5 for the parts outside the CDR3, the full variable domain is SAVISQKPSRDICQRGTSLTIQCQVDSQVTMMFWYRQQPGQSLTLIATANQGSEATYESGFVIDKFPISRPNLTFSTLTVSNMSPEDSSIYLCSGYTGTRGETQYFGPGTRLLVL.

This rearrangement joins TRBV5-1 to TRBJ2-7, with 8 nucleotides matching TRBD1. CDR3 length equals 12 residues. V gave up 3 bases and J gave up 6 bases; unmatched junction bases: 2. The V gene's germline CDR1 is SGHRS and CDR2 YFSETQ. The CDR3 here is CASSSQGAEQYF. In DNA form, the CDR3 reads TGCGCCAGCAGCTCTCAGGGGGCCGAGCAGTACTTC.

The chain recombines TRBV10-3 with TRBJ2-1; TRBD2 aligns across 10 bases. CDR1 is ENHRY and CDR2 is SYGVKD in the germline V gene. The CDR3 runs 16 residues. The J segment lost 2 bases and the V segment lost 8 bases, leaving 9 bases of the junction unmatched. DNA of the CDR3: TGTGCCATCGGGGCTAGCGGGAGAGTGGCCTACAATGAGCAGTTCTTC. Protein: CAIGASGRVAYNEQFF.

J is TRBJ2-3 and V is TRBV7-8, with TRBD2 matching over 8 bases. Germline lookup yields CDR1 SGHVS and CDR2 FQNEAQ. The junction had 6 bases not matched to a gene; V was cut back by 5 bases and J by 2 bases. The CDR3 sequence is 15 residues long. The CDR3 is CASSPRGGSTDTQYF. For the CDR3, the DNA is TGTGCCAGCAGCCCCCGGGGGGGGTCCACAGATACGCAGTATTTT.

This clone showed up just once. The chain combines TRBV6-6 with TRBJ2-3, with 9 bases lining up with TRBD2. The J segment lost 5 bases and the V segment lost 0 bases, leaving 3 bases of the junction unmatched. In germline, CDR1 is MNHNY, CDR2 SVGAGI (reference sequence). The CDR3 has 15 amino acids. CDR3 sequence: CASSYSAGGLDTQYF. In DNA, the CDR3 is TGTGCCAGCAGTTACTCGGCGGGAGGGTTAGATACGCAGTATTTT.

The J gene is TRBJ2-2, the V gene TRBV29-1; TRBD2 agrees at 9 bases. The V gene end was trimmed by 6 bases and the J gene end by 7 bases; junction bases not matched to a gene: 12. Germline values: CDR1 SQVTM, CDR2 ANQGSEA. This CDR3 contains 15 residues. CDR3 in DNA: TGCAGCGTCCGGCGACGCGGGGGGGCCAACGGGGAGCTGTTTTTT. This translates into CSVRRRGGANGELFF.

The J gene is TRBJ1-2, the V gene TRBV6-5, with 7 bases fitting TRBD1. The V and J ends lost 6 bases and 4 bases, in that order; junction bases with no gene match: 5. The CDR3 totals 13 residues. Germline CDR1 and CDR2: MNHEY and SVGAGI. The CDR3 bases are TGTGCCAGCAGCCGGGGACAGATCTATGGCTACACCTTC. This gives the protein CASSRGQIYGYTF.

On this clone: The junction departs from the called germline gene at one end, perhaps through a read error. Other DNA sequences from this sample encode an identical CDR3 as well. The rearrangement uses TRBV29-1 and TRBJ2-7, with TRBD1 identical over 7 bases. Germline-derived CDR1 and CDR2 are SQVTM and ANQGSEA. The CDR3 has 15 residues. The DNA of the CDR3 is TGCAGCGTTTCAAATGACAGGGTGGGTTCCTACGAGCAATACTTC. Its translation is CSVSNDRVGSYEQYF.

The chain carries TRBV4-3 and TRBJ2-2, with TRBD2 matching 13 bases. The CDR3 runs to 19 residues. Germline lookup yields CDR1 LGHNA and CDR2 YSLEER. V dropped 3 bases and J dropped 5; count of bases not matched to a gene: 12. The CDR3 reads CASSQGTSGAFGGTGELFF. Written as DNA, the CDR3 is TGCGCCAGCAGCCAGGGGACTAGCGGGGCCTTCGGAGGTACCGGGGAGCTGTTTTTT.

This chain joins TRBV19 and TRBJ2-1, with a tentative D call TRBD2 (5 bases). The length of the CDR3 is 14 residues. V was shortened by 6 bases and J by 3 bases, with 12 bases between the two germline ends. Germline V gene data show CDR1 as LNHDA and CDR2 as SQIVND (reference sequence). CDR3 in DNA: TGTGCCAGTAGCCCGCTAGCTGGCTACAATGAGCAGTTCTTC. Amino acid sequence: CASSPLAGYNEQFF.

The chain has TRBV18 and TRBJ2-4; 8 bases are a match to TRBD1. This CDR3 has 14 amino acids. With V trimmed by 3 bases and J by 7 bases, 5 bases remained unmatched. Germline V gene sequence: CDR1 KGHSH, CDR2 LQKENI. CDR3 sequence reads: CASSPGQVVNIQYF. The CDR3 DNA is TGTGCCAGCTCACCGGGACAGGTCGTCAACATTCAGTACTTC.

The CDR3 coding sequence is TGTGCCAGCAGCTTGAGAGCAGGGGCGGGCTATGGCTACACCTTC. Its translation: CASSLRAGAGYGYTF. The rearrangement links TRBV5-6 to TRBJ1-2; D is perhaps TRBD1 (6 bases). From germline, CDR1 is SGHDT and CDR2 YYEEEE. V was pared by 1 base and J by 4 bases, with 14 bases between. The CDR3 is made up of 15 amino acids.

This clone came up a few times. The chain recombines TRBV19 with TRBJ1-1, with 11 bases matching TRBD1. The V and J ends lost 7 bases and 1 base, in that order; junction bases with no gene match: 8. Germline CDR1 reads LNHDA; CDR2 reads SQIVND (reference sequence). This CDR3 region has 16 residues. CDR3 nucleotide sequence: TGTGCCAGTAACCCTAGGACAGGGGGCAGGAACACTGAAGCTTTCTTT. Protein sequence: CASNPRTGGRNTEAFF.

This clone was seen more than once but under ten times. The rearrangement joins TRBV7-6 to TRBJ2-7, with 7 bases matching TRBD2. This CDR3 is 16 amino acids long. The V segment lost 1 base and the J segment 0 bases; nucleotides outside the gene matches: 6. Germline V lookup: CDR1 SGHVS, CDR2 FNYEAQ. This CDR3 is CASSLGGRGPSYEQYF. CDR3 in DNA: TGTGCCAGCAGCTTAGGGGGGAGGGGCCCCTCCTACGAGCAGTACTTC.

The genes are TRBV29-1 and TRBJ1-1, with 8 bases lining up with TRBD1. This CDR3 is 13 amino acids long. The germline V gene has CDR1 SQVTM and CDR2 ANQGSEA. The trim removed 4 bases at V and 5 bases at J, leaving 6 bases unmatched. CDR3 in DNA: TGCAGCGTTGTGCAGGGGGCGCGAACTGAAGCTTTCTTT. This sequence encodes CSVVQGARTEAFF.

This clone has only one observation. This chain uses TRBV5-1 with TRBJ2-3; 8 bases line up with TRBD1. Germline V CDR1 and CDR2: SGHRS, YFSETQ. V was pared by 3 bases and J by 0 bases, with 6 bases of the junction left unmatched. The CDR3 loop spans 16 amino acids. The CDR3: CASSSNRGTSTDTQYF. CDR3 DNA sequence: TGCGCCAGCAGCTCGAACAGGGGGACTAGCACAGATACGCAGTATTTT. Using reference TRBV5-1 and TRBJ2-3 for the parts outside the CDR3, the full variable domain is KAGVTQTPRYLIKTRGQQVTLSCSPISGHRSVSWYQQTPGQGLQFLFEYFSETQRNKGNFPGRFSGRQFSNSRSEMNVSTLELGDSALYLCASSSNRGTSTDTQYFGPGTRLTVL.

The chain uses TRBV6-5 and TRBJ1-5, with D tentatively TRBD1 (6 bases). Looked up from germline, CDR1 is MNHEY and CDR2 is SVGAGI. The ends were cut back, 6 bases at V and 1 base at J, with 13 bases in the middle. CDR3 length: 15 residues. The CDR3 nucleotides read TGTGCCAGCAGGAAACAGGGCTGGAGCAATCAGCCCCAGCATTTT. It yields the protein CASRKQGWSNQPQHF.

This clone turned up a few times. The V gene is TRBV5-1, the J gene TRBJ2-3, with D uncertain. Trimming took 5 bases from V and 5 from J, leaving 12 bases between them. The CDR3 has 13 amino acids. Germline V lookup: CDR1 SGHRS, CDR2 YFSETQ. The CDR3 nucleotides are TGCGCCAGCAGTCCCAGGTCCGGAGATACGCAGTATTTT. It encodes CASSPRSGDTQYF.

This chain connects TRBV9 to TRBJ1-3; 8 bases align to TRBD1. Trimming at V came to 3 bases and at J to 4 bases, leaving 3 bases not matched to a gene. CDR1 and CDR2 from the germline V gene are SGDLS and YYNGEE. The CDR3 loop spans 14 amino acids. The CDR3 region is CASSARGLGNTIYF. CDR3 in DNA: TGTGCCAGCAGCGCCAGGGGGCTCGGAAACACCATATATTTT.

The V call is TRBV25-1, the J call TRBJ2-2; D is undetermined. The CDR3 has 15 amino acids. V lost 2 bases to trimming and J lost 3 bases, with 10 bases between them. Germline V gene lookup returns CDR1 MGHDK and CDR2 SYGVNS. The DNA of the CDR3 is TGTGCCAGCAGTGAACTCGCTCGGGACACCGGGGAGCTGTTTTTT. Translating gives CASSELARDTGELFF.

The V and J genes are TRBV6-1 and TRBJ2-7; TRBD1 might be the D (6 bases). This CDR3 comprises 15 residues. V was pared by 1 base and J by 3 bases, with 13 bases between. The V gene's germline CDR1 is MNHNS and CDR2 SASEGT. CDR3 residues: CASSEGPGQNYEQYF. The CDR3 nucleotides are TGTGCCAGCAGTGAAGGCCCGGGACAAAACTACGAGCAGTACTTC.

V and J are TRBV11-2 and TRBJ2-1; TRBD1 matches at 9 bases. Germline V lookup: CDR1 SGHAT, CDR2 FQNNGV. J lost 13 bases, V lost 4 bases, and 5 bases had no gene match. This CDR3 is 12 amino acids long. The CDR3 here is CASSWGTGPQFF. CDR3 in DNA: TGTGCCAGCAGCTGGGGGACAGGGCCCCAGTTCTTC.